This T cell receptor beta chain stems from a study of technical replicates of blood from a few donors. This table comes from immunoSEQ multiplex PCR, and its TCRdb copy is limited to in-frame clones, with some not included. Of about 53,000 clones listed, 86% are singletons. Germline V lookup: CDR1 SGHDN, CDR2 FVKESK. Trimming left V 1 base short and J 5 bases short, with 9 bases between. The CDR3 is 14 residues long. The chain combines TRBV14 with TRBJ1-5, with a weak D call TRBD1 (5 bases). The sequence was collected from a human donor in good health. Some clones in this sample may be carry-over from other donors' samples. Sequencing input: PBMCs. The DNA of the CDR3 is TGTGCCAGCAGCCAAGGGGGCAACCATCAGCCCCAGCATTTT. Translated, it gives CASSQGGNHQPQHF. Using reference TRBV14 and TRBJ1-5 for the parts outside the CDR3, the full variable domain is EAGVTQFPSHSVIEKGQTVTLRCDPISGHDNLYWYRRVMGKEIKFLLHFVKESKQDESGMPNNRFLAERTGGTYSTLKVQPAELEDSGVYFCASSQGGNHQPQHFGDGTRLSIL.